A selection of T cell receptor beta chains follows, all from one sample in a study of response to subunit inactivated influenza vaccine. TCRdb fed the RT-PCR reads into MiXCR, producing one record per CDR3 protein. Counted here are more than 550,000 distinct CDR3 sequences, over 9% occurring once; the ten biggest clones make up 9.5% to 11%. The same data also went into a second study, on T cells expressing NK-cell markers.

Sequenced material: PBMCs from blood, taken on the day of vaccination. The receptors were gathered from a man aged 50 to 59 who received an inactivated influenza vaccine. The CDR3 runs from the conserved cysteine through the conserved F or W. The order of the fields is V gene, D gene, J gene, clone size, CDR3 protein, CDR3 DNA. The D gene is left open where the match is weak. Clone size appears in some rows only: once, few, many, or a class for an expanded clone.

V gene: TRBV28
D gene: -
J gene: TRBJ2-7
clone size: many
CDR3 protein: CASRLHPERGYPYEQYF
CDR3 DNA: TGTGCCAGCAGACTCCACCCCGAGAGGGGGTATCCCTACGAGCAGTACTTC

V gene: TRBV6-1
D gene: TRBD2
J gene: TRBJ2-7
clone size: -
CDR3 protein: CASSETSGTSGRQYF
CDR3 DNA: TGTGCCAGCAGTGAGACCTCGGGGACTAGCGGGAGGCAGTACTTC

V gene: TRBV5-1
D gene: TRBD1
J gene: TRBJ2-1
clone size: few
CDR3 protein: CASSLGTGGVEQFF
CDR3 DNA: TGCGCCAGCAGCTTGGGGACAGGAGGTGTCGAGCAGTTCTTC

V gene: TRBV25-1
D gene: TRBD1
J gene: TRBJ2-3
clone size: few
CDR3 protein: CASSDYRGADTQYF
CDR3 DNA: TGTGCCAGCAGTGACTACAGGGGTGCAGATACGCAGTATTTT

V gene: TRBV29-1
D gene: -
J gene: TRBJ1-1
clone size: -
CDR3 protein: CSLKATDGAVAFF
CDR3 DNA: TGCAGCTTAAAAGCAACTGACGGGGCCGTAGCTTTCTTT

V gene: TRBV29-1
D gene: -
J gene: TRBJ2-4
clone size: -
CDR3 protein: CSLWLELLAKNIQYF
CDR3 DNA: TGCAGCCTTTGGTTAGAGTTGCTAGCCAAAAACATTCAGTACTTC

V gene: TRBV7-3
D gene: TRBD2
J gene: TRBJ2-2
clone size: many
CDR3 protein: CASSLTLTSGSPGELFF
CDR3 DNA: TGTGCCAGCAGCTTAACGTTGACTAGCGGGAGTCCCGGGGAGCTGTTTTTT

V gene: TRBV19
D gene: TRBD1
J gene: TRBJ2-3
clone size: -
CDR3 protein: CASNLPGQGSSDTQYF
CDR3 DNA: TGTGCCAGTAATCTACCGGGACAGGGAAGCTCCGATACGCAGTATTTT

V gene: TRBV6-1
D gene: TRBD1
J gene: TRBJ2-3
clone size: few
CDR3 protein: CASRPGQGWFSDTQYF
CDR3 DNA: TGTGCCAGCAGACCCGGACAGGGTTGGTTTTCAGATACGCAGTATTTT

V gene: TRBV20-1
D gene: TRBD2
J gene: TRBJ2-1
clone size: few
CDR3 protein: CSASAGTSAYNEQFF
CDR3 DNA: TGCAGTGCCAGCGCCGGGACTAGCGCCTACAATGAGCAGTTCTTC

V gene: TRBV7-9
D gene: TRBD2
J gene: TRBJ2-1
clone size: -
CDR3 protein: CASSAAGLAGVFNEQFF
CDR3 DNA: TGTGCCAGCAGCGCAGCGGGACTAGCGGGAGTTTTTAATGAGCAGTTCTTC

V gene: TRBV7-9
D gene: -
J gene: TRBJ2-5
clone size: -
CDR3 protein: CASSLELYQETQYF
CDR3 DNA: TGTGCCAGCAGCTTAGAATTGTACCAAGAGACCCAGTACTTC

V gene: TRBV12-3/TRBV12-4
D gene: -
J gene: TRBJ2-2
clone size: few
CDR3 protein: CASSSRGFTGELFF
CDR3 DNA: TGTGCCAGCAGTTCTCGGGGTTTTACCGGGGAGCTGTTTTTT